This T cell receptor (beta chain) comes out of a study of T-cell reconstitution after alpha-beta-depleted transplantation in children. This clonotype was observed many times. TCRbeta library construction was performed incorporating unique molecular identifiers. TCRdb called the PCR reads again in MiXCR, with one record for every CDR3 protein. The table shows approximately 83,000 distinct CDR3 sequences, with roughly 7.7% occurring only once. Germline V gene sequence: CDR1 SEHNR, CDR2 FQNEAQ (reference sequence). The CDR3 covers 14 residues. V was pared by 5 bases and J by 3 bases, with 11 bases between.

The starting material was PBMCs from the stem cell graft donor, obtained from the stem cell graft. The chain is built from TRBV7-9 and TRBJ1-5; TRBD1 might be the D (5 bases). The receptor was isolated from a human donor who donated a stem cell graft to a child with congenital amegakaryocytic thrombocytopenia. CDR3 region: CASSPVGLNQPQHF. The CDR3 region has the DNA TGTGCCAGCAGCCCCGTGGGGCTCAATCAGCCCCAGCATTTT.